This T cell receptor (beta chain) was sequenced for a study of patients and donors after allogeneic stem cell transplantation. V shed 4 bases, J shed 0 bases, and the junction held 4 bases outside the gene matches. CDR1 is SGHTA, CDR2 FQGNSA, per germline. This CDR3 is 15 amino acids long. TCRdb reprocessed the RT-PCR reads with MiXCR, giving one entry per CDR3 protein. The repertoire consists of about 200,000 distinct CDR3 sequences, with 35% to 45% occurring once and the leading ten covering 11%. The rearrangement uses TRBV7-2 and TRBJ2-3; 7 nucleotides agree with TRBD2. This clonotype was sampled from a human donor who was either an allogeneic HSCT recipient or a stem cell or donor lymphocyte infusion donor (not recorded which). It is not recorded whose cells these are; they may come from a transplant donor. Source material: blood, either unsorted or a sorted T cell fraction (not recorded which). The CDR3 loop reads CASSSGLTSTDTQYF. The CDR3 coding sequence is TGTGCCAGCAGCTCGGGACTAACTAGCACAGATACGCAGTATTTT.